Given below is one TCR beta chain in context. Its antigen remains unknown. These data belong to a study of shared clonotypes between healthy human individuals. In the study overall: Aged 18 to 49, the donors were a couple of women and three men.

Points from the study as a whole: Generally, naive subsets (rather than memory subsets) showed larger estimated richness.

After removal of 2 bases from V and 8 bases from J, the junction contained 11 bases not matched to a gene. This CDR3 is 15 amino acids long. Per germline, CDR1 KGHSH and CDR2 LQKENI. Every donor was a Caucasian adult from Nashville, Tennessee. The assay was immunoSEQ multiplex PCR, and TCRdb's table has in-frame clones only and misses some. This sample yields millions of clones, of which roughly 93% are seen a single time; 0.39% belongs to the top ten. The specimen was naive CD4+ T cells from PBMCs. Subset specified: CD45RA+ positively selected. The sequence was obtained from a man younger than 30 in good health. Some clones in this sample may be carry-over from other donors' samples. V usage is TRBV18 and J usage is TRBJ1-1, with 7 positions matching TRBD1. The CDR3 sequence is CASSPKGARTVEAFF. DNA for the CDR3: TGTGCCAGCTCACCAAAGGGGGCGCGGACCGTCGAAGCTTTCTTT.